The 13 T cell receptor beta chains reported below all come from one sample, sequenced in a study of cytomegalovirus exposure and HLA in healthy donors. Primers for the PCR totalled 60 Vbeta and 13 Jbeta. Profiled with immunoSEQ multiplex PCR; TCRdb holds only in-frame clones, not every one. The sample gives 180,000 or so clones, 75% to 80% of which show up once; over 12% is in the top ten. Input material: PBMCs. The receptor set was obtained from a man aged 50 to 59 in good health and CMV-seropositive.

In nucleotides, the CDR3 is TGTGCCAGCAGCTTGGGGCCGCCCGACAATCAGCCCCAGCATTTT. Its translation: CASSLGPPDNQPQHF. The chain couples TRBV5-4 to TRBJ1-5; no definite D call. The V and J ends lost 0 bases and 3 bases respectively, with 10 bases between them. The germline V gene has CDR1 SGHNT and CDR2 YYREEE (reference sequence). The CDR3 length is 15 residues.

This CDR3 is CASTIFRGHENTIYF. The CDR3 nucleotides are TGTGCCAGCACCATATTCAGGGGGCATGAAAACACCATATATTTT. This chain links TRBV28 with TRBJ1-3; 8 bases map to TRBD1. CDR3 size: 15 residues. Germline V gives CDR1 MDHEN, CDR2 SYDVKM. The V and J ends lost 7 bases and 6 bases, in that order; junction bases with no gene match: 11.

V and J are TRBV19 and TRBJ2-7; D may be TRBD2 (6 bases). The CDR3 runs to 12 residues. V was pared by 8 bases and J by 2 bases, with 10 bases between. Germline V gene data show CDR1 as LNHDA and CDR2 as SQIVND (reference sequence). CDR3 coding DNA: TGTGCCAGTTCGGGCGGGGCCTACGAGCAGTACTTC. Protein: CASSGGAYEQYF.

The chain has TRBV5-1 and TRBJ2-5, with 11 bases fitting TRBD1. Per germline, CDR1 SGHRS and CDR2 YFSETQ. The CDR3 sequence is 13 residues long. V shed 6 bases and J 5 bases; nucleotides not matched to a gene: 3. CDR3 nucleotide sequence: TGCGCCAGCACCCGGGACAGGGGGGAGACCCAGTACTTC. Protein: CASTRDRGETQYF. The whole variable domain, filled in from reference TRBV5-1 and TRBJ2-5, reads KAGVTQTPRYLIKTRGQQVTLSCSPISGHRSVSWYQQTPGQGLQFLFEYFSETQRNKGNFPGRFSGRQFSNSRSEMNVSTLELGDSALYLCASTRDRGETQYFGPGTRLLVL.

The rearrangement uses TRBV20-1 and TRBJ1-4, with TRBD1 matching 9 bases. The CDR3 runs to 11 residues. Germline values: CDR1 DFQATT, CDR2 SNEGSKA (reference sequence). The CDR3 spells CGTGQDEKLFF. In DNA form, the CDR3 reads TGCGGGACAGGGCAGGATGAAAAACTGTTTTTT.

The chain combines TRBV2 with TRBJ1-4; 7 nucleotides line up with TRBD1. CDR3 size: 17 residues. Germline CDR1 is SNHLY and CDR2 is FYNNEI. Losses at the gene ends were 5 bases for V and 0 bases for J; bases not matched to a gene: 9. CDR3 loop: CASSSGRGGATNEKLFF. CDR3 nucleotide sequence: TGTGCCAGCAGTTCGGGTAGAGGGGGCGCAACTAATGAAAAACTGTTTTTT.

The genes are TRBV5-6 and TRBJ2-7; D is ambiguous. The CDR3 is made up of 13 amino acids. Germline V gene sequence: CDR1 SGHDT, CDR2 YYEEEE. V gave up 0 bases and J gave up 7 bases, with 11 bases separating them. CDR3 residues: CASSLGGSWEQYV. In DNA form, the CDR3 reads TGTGCCAGCAGCTTGGGTGGATCGTGGGAGCAGTACGTC.

This clone has more than one count but fewer than ten. The J gene is TRBJ1-3, the V gene TRBV5-1; TRBD1 agrees at 8 bases. The CDR3 loop spans 17 amino acids. Unmatched junction bases numbered 9, after V lost 4 bases and J lost 0 bases. Germline V gene sequence: CDR1 SGHRS, CDR2 YFSETQ. The CDR3 DNA is TGCGCCAGCAGCACCCCGACAGGGGAGTACTCTGGAAACACCATATATTTT. It is translated as CASSTPTGEYSGNTIYF.

V is TRBV7-9 and J is TRBJ2-7; possibly TRBD2 for D (5 bases). CDR3 length equals 12 residues. Germline assignment: CDR1 SEHNR and CDR2 FQNEAQ (reference sequence). Trimming left V 5 bases short and J 9 bases short, with 14 bases between. CDR3 in DNA: TGTGCCAGCAGCACAGACTCCGGAGGGCAGTACTTC. The encoded protein is CASSTDSGGQYF.

On this clone itself: The same CDR3 also results from other DNA sequences found in this sample. The CDR3 nucleotides read TGCGCCAGCAGCCCGGGACTAGCGGGGGGAGAGACCCAGTACTTC. Amino acid sequence: CASSPGLAGGETQYF. The rearrangement uses TRBV5-1 and TRBJ2-5; 15 positions match TRBD2. This CDR3 contains 15 residues. V lost 4 bases, J lost 4 bases, and 2 bases stayed unmatched. Germline CDR1 is SGHRS and CDR2 is YFSETQ. Together with reference TRBV5-1 and TRBJ2-5, the CDR3 gives the full variable domain: KAGVTQTPRYLIKTRGQQVTLSCSPISGHRSVSWYQQTPGQGLQFLFEYFSETQRNKGNFPGRFSGRQFSNSRSEMNVSTLELGDSALYLCASSPGLAGGETQYFGPGTRLLVL.

This clone has a handful of counts. This chain joins TRBV15 and TRBJ1-4; D perhaps matches TRBD1 (5 bases). The CDR3 sequence is 15 residues long. V dropped 5 bases and J dropped 4 bases, with 14 bases sitting between them. Germline CDR1 is LNHNV and CDR2 is YYDKDF (reference sequence). The CDR3 here is CATSGRRTSNEKLFF. As DNA, the CDR3 is TGTGCCACCAGCGGACGTCGGACAAGTAATGAAAAACTGTTTTTT.

This clone was counted only a few times. The CDR3 DNA is TGTGCCAGCAGTGAAGCGGAGCCCGCAGATACGCAGTATTTT. Protein product: CASSEAEPADTQYF. The chain is built from TRBV6-1 and TRBJ2-3; unclear D gene. The CDR3 runs to 14 residues. The V gene lost 0 bases and the J gene lost 4 bases, with 8 bases spanning the gap. CDR1 is MNHNS and CDR2 is SASEGT in the germline V gene.

V usage is TRBV5-5 and J usage is TRBJ1-5; a possible D gene is TRBD1 (5 bases). Germline assignment: CDR1 SGHKS and CDR2 YYEKEE (reference sequence). The CDR3 spans 15 residues. V lost 3 bases and J 3 bases, leaving 13 bases between the germline ends. This chain's CDR3 is CASSSGGPINQPQHF. The CDR3, as DNA: TGTGCCAGCAGCTCGGGGGGACCTATCAATCAGCCCCAGCATTTT.